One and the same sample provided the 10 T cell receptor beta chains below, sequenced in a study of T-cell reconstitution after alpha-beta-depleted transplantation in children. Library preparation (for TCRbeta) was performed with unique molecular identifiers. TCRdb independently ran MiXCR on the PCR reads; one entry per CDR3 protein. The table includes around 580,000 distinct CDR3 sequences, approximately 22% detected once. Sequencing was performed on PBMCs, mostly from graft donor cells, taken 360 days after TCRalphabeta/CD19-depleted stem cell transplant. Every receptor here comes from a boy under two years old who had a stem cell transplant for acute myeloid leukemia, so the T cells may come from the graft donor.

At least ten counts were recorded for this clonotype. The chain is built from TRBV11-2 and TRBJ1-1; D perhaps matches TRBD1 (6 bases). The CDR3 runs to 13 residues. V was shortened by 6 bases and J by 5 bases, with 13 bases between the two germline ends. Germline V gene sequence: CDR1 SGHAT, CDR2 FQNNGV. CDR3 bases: TGTGCCAGCAGTCTCACCAGGGGAACTGAAGCTTTCTTT. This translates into CASSLTRGTEAFF.

The CDR3 DNA sequence: TGTGCCAGCAGCCCGAATGCCGCCTACGAGCAGTACTTC. This gives the protein CASSPNAAYEQYF. The gene calls are TRBV7-9 and TRBJ2-7; no clear D. Per germline, CDR1 SEHNR and CDR2 FQNEAQ (reference sequence). The CDR3 totals 13 residues. Trimming shortened V by 5 bases and J by 2 bases, and 10 bases separated the two germline ends.

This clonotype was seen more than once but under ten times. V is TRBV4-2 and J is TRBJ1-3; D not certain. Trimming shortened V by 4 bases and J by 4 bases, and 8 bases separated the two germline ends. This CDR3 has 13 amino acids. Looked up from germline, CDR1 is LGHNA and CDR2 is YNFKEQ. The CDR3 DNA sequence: TGTGCCAGCAGCCCAGAAGTAGGAAACACCATATATTTT. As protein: CASSPEVGNTIYF.

The chain's CDR3 is CASSQDVTLDGYTF. For the CDR3, the DNA is TGCGCCAGCAGCCAAGACGTGACTCTTGATGGCTACACCTTC. The chain is built from TRBV4-1 and TRBJ1-2; no definite D call. Trimming stripped 0 bases from V and 6 bases from J, with 11 bases between. This CDR3 comprises 14 residues. CDR1 is MGHRA and CDR2 is YSYEKL in the germline V gene.

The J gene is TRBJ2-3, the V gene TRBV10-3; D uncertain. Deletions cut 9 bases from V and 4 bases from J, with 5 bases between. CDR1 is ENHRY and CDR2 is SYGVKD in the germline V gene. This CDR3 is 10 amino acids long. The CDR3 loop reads CAIGADTQYF. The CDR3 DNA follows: TGTGCCATAGGCGCAGATACGCAGTATTTT.

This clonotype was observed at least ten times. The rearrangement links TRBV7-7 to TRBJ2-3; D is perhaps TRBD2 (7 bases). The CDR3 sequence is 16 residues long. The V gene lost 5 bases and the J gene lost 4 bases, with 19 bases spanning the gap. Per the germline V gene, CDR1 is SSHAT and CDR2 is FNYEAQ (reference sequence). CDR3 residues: CASSKGGGLASDTQYF. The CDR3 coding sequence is TGTGCCAGCAGCAAGGGGGGGGGACTTGCTTCAGATACGCAGTATTTT.

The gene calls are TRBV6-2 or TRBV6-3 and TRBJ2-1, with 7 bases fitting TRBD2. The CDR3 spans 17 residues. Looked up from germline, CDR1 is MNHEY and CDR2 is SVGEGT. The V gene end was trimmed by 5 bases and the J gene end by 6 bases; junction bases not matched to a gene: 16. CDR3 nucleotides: TGTGCCAGCAGTCCCACTGGGGCGACTAGCCACCTCAATGAGCAGTTCTTC. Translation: CASSPTGATSHLNEQFF.

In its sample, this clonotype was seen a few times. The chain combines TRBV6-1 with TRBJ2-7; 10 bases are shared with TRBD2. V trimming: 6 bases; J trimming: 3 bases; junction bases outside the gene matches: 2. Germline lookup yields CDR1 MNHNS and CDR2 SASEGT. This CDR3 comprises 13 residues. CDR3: CASSWTSGYEQYF. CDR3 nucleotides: TGTGCCAGCAGCTGGACTAGCGGCTACGAGCAGTACTTC.

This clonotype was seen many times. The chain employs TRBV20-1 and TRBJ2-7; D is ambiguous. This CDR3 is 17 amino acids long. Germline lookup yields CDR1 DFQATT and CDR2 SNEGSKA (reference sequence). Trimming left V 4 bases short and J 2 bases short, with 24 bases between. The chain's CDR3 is CSATTPWTSRQTYEQYF. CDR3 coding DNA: TGCAGTGCTACCACGCCCTGGACCTCCCGTCAGACCTACGAGCAGTACTTC.

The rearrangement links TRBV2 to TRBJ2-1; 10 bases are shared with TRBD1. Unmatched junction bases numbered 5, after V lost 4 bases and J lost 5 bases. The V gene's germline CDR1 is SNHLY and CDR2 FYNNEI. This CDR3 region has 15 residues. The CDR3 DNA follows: TGTGCCAGCAGTGCTTCTGGACAGGGGGACAATGAGCAGTTCTTC. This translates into CASSASGQGDNEQFF.